The sample holds one count of the clone carrying this TCR beta chain. The repertoire was sequenced with immunoSEQ multiplex PCR; TCRdb's copy has only in-frame clones and lacks some. This sample has 55,000 to 65,000 clones, with approximately 86% found just once. This record belongs to a study of OX40 agonist ivuxolimab in advanced cancers. This CDR3 contains 13 residues. CDR1 and CDR2 from the germline V gene are MNHEY and SMNVEV (reference sequence). Trimming took off 4 bases at V and 5 bases at J, with 12 bases between the two ends. The chain combines TRBV27 with TRBJ2-7, with D maybe TRBD2 (5 bases). Source: CD4+ or CD8+ T cells sorted from blood, taken in a trial of the OX40 agonist ivuxolimab. The clonotype comes from an adult with an advanced solid tumor such as melanoma, head and neck, liver or kidney cancer. For the CDR3, the DNA is TGTGCCAGCAGTTCCCGGGTGAGGGACGAGCAGTACTTC. This gives the protein CASSSRVRDEQYF.